A single TCR beta chain is shown here with its context. Its matching antigen is unknown. The CDR3 covers 16 residues. CDR1 is DFQATT, CDR2 SNEGSKA, per germline (reference sequence). J was trimmed by 0 bases and V by 1 base; bases with no gene match: 4. These data come from a study of response to subunit inactivated influenza vaccine. From the RT-PCR reads, TCRdb called clonotypes with MiXCR, one entry per CDR3 protein. Of approximately 730,000 distinct CDR3 sequences listed, about 14% are singletons. Findings and limits, study-wide: That few new T cells are recruited by each seasonal influenza vaccination was the authors' suggestion.

V gene TRBV20-1 combines with J gene TRBJ2-1, with 9 positions matching TRBD2. The receptor was isolated from a man between 50 and 59 years old who received an inactivated influenza vaccine. This material consisted of PBMCs from blood, taken roughly 2 weeks before vaccination. CDR3 amino acids: CSARVGSGSSYNEQFF. CDR3 nucleotides: TGCAGTGCTAGAGTGGGTAGCGGGAGCTCCTACAATGAGCAGTTCTTC.